This record concerns one TCR beta chain sequence. Its antigen is unknown. A much larger clone lies one base from this, so it may be a read error. This specimen comes from a study of regulatory T cells in long-lasting Graves disease. In the study overall: To qualify as persistent, Graves' disease required over 5 years of antithyroid drugs with positive TSH receptor antibodies. General study findings and limits: Persistent patients shared more public clonotypes (about 2,700) than newly diagnosed patients (around 910).

HTBI primers from iRepertoire and Arm-PCR of CDR3 regions yielded the TCR beta libraries. TCRdb re-analysed the multiplex PCR reads in MiXCR, keeping a single row per CDR3 protein. The sample has some 470,000 distinct CDR3 sequences, 20% to 25% seen once. This CDR3 is built from 12 residues. Germline CDR1 reads LNHNV; CDR2 reads YYDKDF (reference sequence). Between the trimmed V and J ends, which lost 5 bases and 8 bases, there was a span of 10 bases. Noted time point: persistent/refractory GD, antithyroid drugs over 5 years with positive TRAb. Construction of the TCR library relied on RNA isolated from PBMCs.

This receptor was obtained from a female donor with Graves disease. The sequencing used peripheral blood mononuclear cells (PBMCs), collected when the disease was refractory, from a patient treated with antithyroid drugs. V usage is TRBV15 and J usage is TRBJ2-1; unclear D gene. The chain's CDR3 is CATSGSSYEQFF. CDR3 DNA sequence: TGTGCCACCAGCGGATCTTCGTATGAGCAGTTCTTC.